This TCR beta chain is drawn from a study of Ad26.COV2.S vaccination and SARS-CoV-2 variants. The overall study: By the intramuscular route, Ad26.COV2.S was given once, or twice 56 days apart.

Treatment meaning: roughly 19 received Ad26.COV2.S at low or high dose, single or two shots; 5 received placebo; per-sample allocation not given. Vaccine and placebo recipients were sampled on day 63 after the first injection. The donor was a Boston adult aged 18-55 years. The germline gives CDR1 GTSNPN, CDR2 SVGIG (reference sequence). The length of the CDR3 is 13 residues. V gave up 0 bases and J gave up 7 bases, with 12 bases separating them. Libraries were prepared by immunoSEQ multiplex PCR; TCRdb keeps only in-frame clonotypes and omits some of them. The table includes some 480,000 clones, roughly 87% detected once.

The sequence was collected from a person between 18 and 60 years old who received the Ad26.COV2.S COVID-19 vaccine or a placebo. The sequenced sample was peripheral blood, obtained in a trial of Ad26.COV2.S vaccine versus placebo. This rearrangement joins TRBV30 to TRBJ1-1, with D unresolved. This CDR3 reads CAWSVSHGIEAFF. The CDR3 DNA sequence: TGTGCCTGGAGTGTTAGCCACGGGATTGAAGCTTTCTTT.